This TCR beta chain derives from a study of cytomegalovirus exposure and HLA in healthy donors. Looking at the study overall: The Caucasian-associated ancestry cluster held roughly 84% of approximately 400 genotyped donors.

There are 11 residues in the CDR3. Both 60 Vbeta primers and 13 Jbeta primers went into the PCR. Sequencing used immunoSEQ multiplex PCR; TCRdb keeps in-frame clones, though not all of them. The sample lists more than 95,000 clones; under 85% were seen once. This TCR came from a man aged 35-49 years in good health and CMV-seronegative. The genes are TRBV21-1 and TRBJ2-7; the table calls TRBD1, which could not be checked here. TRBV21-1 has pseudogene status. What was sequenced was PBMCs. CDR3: CASTFDTTKYF. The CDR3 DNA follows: TGTGCCAGCACCTTTGACACGACCAAATACTTC.